This record covers a single T cell receptor (beta chain). What it binds is not known. The CDR3 covers 18 residues. J lost 2 bases, V lost 1 base, and 4 bases had no gene match. Germline CDR1 reads SGHRS; CDR2 reads YFSETQ. The PCR contained 60 Vbeta and 13 Jbeta primers. Assay: immunoSEQ multiplex PCR; the TCRdb copy retains only in-frame clones and omits some. The data contain 150,000 to 200,000 clones, 75% to 85% of them singletons. The source of the sample is a study of cytomegalovirus exposure and HLA in healthy donors. Study summary: Earlier results showed 90 million to 120 million unique TCR beta sequences derived from approximately 180 million T cells. Early released data had about 85 million unique TCRs, all coming from HLA-typed donors.

Regarding the study as a whole: Excluded were some V segments that proved indistinguishable, including TRBV6-2 and TRBV6-3.

V and J are TRBV5-1 and TRBJ2-6; 12 bases map to TRBD1. The sequence derives from a woman aged 45-65 years in good health and CMV-seronegative. The sequenced sample consisted of PBMCs. CDR3 amino acids: CASSLLGQGAPGANVLTF. CDR3 DNA: TGCGCCAGCAGCTTGCTGGGACAGGGGGCGCCTGGGGCCAACGTCCTGACTTTC.